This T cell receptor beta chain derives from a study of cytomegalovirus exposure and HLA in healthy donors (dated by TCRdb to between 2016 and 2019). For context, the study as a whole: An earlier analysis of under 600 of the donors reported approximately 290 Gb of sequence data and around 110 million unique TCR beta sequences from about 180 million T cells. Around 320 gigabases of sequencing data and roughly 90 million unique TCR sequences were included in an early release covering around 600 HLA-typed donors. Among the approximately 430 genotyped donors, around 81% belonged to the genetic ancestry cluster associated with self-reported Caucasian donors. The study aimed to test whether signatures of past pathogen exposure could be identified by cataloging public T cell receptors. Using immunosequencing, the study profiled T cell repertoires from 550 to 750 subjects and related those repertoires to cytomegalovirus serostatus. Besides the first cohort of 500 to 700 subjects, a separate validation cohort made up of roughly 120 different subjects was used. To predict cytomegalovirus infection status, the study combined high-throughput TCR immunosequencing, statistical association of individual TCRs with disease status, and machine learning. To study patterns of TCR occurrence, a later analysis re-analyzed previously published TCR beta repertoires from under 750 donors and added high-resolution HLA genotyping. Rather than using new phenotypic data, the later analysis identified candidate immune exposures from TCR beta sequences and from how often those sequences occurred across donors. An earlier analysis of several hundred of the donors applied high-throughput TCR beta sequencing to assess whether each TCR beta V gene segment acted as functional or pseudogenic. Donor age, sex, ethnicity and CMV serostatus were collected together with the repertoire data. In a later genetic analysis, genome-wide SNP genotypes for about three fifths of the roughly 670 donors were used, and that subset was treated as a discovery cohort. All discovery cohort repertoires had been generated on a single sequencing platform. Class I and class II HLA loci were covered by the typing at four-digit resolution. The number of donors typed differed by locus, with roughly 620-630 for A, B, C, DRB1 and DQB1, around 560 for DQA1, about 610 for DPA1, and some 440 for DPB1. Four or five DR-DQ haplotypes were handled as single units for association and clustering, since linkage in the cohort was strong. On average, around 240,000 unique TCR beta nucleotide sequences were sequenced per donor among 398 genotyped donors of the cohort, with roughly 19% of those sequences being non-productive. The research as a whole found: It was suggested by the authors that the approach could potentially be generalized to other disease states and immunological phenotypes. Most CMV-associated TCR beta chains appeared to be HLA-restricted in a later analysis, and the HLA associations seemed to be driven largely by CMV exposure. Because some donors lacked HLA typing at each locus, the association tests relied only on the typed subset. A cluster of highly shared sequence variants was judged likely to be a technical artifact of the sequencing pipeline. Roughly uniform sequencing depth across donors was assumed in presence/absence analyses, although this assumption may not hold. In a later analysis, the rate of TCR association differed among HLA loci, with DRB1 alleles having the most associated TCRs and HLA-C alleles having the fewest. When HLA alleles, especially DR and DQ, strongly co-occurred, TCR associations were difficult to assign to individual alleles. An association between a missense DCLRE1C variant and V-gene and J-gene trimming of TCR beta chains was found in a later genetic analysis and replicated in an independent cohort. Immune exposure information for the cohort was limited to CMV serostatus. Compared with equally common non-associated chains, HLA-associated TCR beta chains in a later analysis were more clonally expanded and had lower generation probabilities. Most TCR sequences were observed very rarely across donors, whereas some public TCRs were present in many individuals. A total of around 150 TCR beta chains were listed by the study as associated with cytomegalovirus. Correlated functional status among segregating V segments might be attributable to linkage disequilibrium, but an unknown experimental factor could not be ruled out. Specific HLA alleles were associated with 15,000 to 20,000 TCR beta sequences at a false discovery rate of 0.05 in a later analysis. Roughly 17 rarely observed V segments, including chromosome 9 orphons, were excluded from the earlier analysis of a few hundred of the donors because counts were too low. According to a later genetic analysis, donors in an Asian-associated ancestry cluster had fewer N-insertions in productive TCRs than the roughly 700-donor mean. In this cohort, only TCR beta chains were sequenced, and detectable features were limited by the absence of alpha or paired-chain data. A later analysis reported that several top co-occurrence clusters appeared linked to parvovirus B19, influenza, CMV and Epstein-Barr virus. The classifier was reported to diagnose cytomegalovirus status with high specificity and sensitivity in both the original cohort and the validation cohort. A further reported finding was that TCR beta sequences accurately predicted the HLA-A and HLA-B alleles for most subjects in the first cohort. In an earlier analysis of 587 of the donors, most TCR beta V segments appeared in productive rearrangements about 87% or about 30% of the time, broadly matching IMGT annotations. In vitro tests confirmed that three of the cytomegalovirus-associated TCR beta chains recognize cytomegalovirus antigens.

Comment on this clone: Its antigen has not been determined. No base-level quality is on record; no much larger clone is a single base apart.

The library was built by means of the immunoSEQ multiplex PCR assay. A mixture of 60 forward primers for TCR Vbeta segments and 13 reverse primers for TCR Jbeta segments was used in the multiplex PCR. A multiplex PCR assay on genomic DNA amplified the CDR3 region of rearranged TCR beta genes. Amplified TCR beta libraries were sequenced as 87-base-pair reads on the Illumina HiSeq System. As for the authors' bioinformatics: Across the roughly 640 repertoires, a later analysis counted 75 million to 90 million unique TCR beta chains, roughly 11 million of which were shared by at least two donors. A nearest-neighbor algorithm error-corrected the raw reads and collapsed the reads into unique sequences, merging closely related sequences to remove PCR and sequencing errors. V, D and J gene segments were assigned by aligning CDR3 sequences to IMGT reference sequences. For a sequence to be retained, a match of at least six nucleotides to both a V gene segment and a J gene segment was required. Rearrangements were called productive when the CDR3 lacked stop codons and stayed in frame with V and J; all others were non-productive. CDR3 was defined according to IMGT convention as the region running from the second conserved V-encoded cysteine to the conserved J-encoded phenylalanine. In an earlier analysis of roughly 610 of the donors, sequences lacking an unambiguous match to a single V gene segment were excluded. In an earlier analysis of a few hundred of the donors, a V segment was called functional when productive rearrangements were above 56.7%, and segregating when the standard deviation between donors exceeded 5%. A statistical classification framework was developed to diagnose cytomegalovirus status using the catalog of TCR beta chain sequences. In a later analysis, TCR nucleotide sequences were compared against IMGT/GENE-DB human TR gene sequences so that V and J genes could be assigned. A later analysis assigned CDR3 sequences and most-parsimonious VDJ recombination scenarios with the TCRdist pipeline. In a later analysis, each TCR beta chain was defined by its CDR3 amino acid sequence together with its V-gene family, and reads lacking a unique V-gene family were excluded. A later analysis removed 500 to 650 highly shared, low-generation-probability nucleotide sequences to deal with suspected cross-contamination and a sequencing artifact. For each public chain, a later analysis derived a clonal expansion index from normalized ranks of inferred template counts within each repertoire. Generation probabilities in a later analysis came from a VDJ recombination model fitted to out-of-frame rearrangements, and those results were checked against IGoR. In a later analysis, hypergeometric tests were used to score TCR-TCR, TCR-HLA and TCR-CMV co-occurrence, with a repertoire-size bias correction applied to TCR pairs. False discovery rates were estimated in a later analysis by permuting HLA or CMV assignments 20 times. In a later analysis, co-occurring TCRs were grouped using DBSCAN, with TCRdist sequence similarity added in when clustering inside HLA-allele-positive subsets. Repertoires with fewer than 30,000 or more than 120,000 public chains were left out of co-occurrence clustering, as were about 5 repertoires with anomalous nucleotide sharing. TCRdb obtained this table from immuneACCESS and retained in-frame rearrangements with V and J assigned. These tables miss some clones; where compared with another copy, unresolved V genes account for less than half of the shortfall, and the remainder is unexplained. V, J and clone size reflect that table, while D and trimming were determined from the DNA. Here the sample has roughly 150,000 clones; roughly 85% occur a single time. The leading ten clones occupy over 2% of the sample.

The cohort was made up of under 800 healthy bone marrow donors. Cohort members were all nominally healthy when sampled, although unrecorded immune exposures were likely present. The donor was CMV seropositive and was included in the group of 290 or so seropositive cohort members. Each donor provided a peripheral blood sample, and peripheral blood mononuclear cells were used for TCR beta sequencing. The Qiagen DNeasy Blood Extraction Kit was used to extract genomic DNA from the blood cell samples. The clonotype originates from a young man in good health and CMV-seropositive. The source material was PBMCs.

CDR3 sequence: CASSVAGTGYHEQYF. Read as DNA, the sequence is TGTGCCAGCAGCGTAGCCGGGACAGGGTATCACGAGCAGTACTTC. Recombination joined TRBV5-4 with TRBJ2-7; 9 of the junction bases match TRBD1. Germline trimming amounts to 4 bases on V and 5 bases on J, with 10 as the count of junction bases outside the gene matches. The CDR3 spans 15 residues, from the cysteine through the phenylalanine. Only the CDR3 part of the read is kept: 45 bases, read in frame from the first base. Via the germline V gene (reference sequence), CDR1 is SGHNT and CDR2 YYREEE.